This passage covers 5 T cell receptor beta chains from one sample sequenced in a study of T cells in Graves' hyperthyroidism and ophthalmopathy. TCR beta CDR3 regions were amplified from RNA. HTBI primers drove first-round RT-PCR of the TCR CDR3. TCRdb ran MiXCR on the multiplex PCR reads and lists one entry per CDR3 protein. Of approximately 510,000 distinct CDR3 sequences listed, more than 20% are singletons. The specimen was blood. These receptors were taken from a man younger than 35 with Graves' hyperthyroidism.

The chain uses TRBV10-2 and TRBJ1-1; D is ambiguous. Germline lookup yields CDR1 WSHSY and CDR2 SAAADI. Trimming took off 6 bases at V and 1 base at J, with 12 bases between the two ends. The CDR3 consists of 14 residues. The CDR3 loop is CASRVGGPNTEAFF. As DNA, the CDR3 is TGCGCCAGCAGGGTGGGCGGCCCGAACACTGAAGCTTTCTTT.

This clonotype was seen once. V is TRBV12-3 or TRBV12-4 and J is TRBJ1-1; D ambiguous. The CDR3 has 13 residues. Trimming removed 5 bases from V and 4 bases from J, with 11 bases in between. The CDR3 DNA sequence: TGTGCCAGCAGTCCAACACCCCGCACTGAAGCTTTCTTT. Translation: CASSPTPRTEAFF.

This clonotype was picked up many times. The chain uses TRBV12-3 or TRBV12-4 and TRBJ1-5, with 11 positions matching TRBD1. With V trimmed by 4 bases and J by 8 bases, 4 bases remained unmatched. This CDR3 region has 14 residues. The CDR3 nucleotides read TGTGCCAGCAGTTCCGGGACAGGGGGGGAGCCCCAGCATTTT. It encodes CASSSGTGGEPQHF.

This clonotype was picked up many times. A read error may be the cause here, since a much bigger clone is one base away. V and J are TRBV2 and TRBJ1-5, with TRBD1 matching 9 bases. The CDR3 length is 14 residues. Germline values: CDR1 SNHLY, CDR2 FYNNEI. V trimming: 5 bases; J trimming: 4 bases; junction bases outside the gene matches: 3. CDR3 sequence (DNA): TGTGCCAGCAGTTCGGACAGGGGAAATCAGCCCCAGCATTTT. Translated, it gives CASSSDRGNQPQHF. Full variable domain (rest looked up from reference TRBV2 and TRBJ1-5): EPEVTQTPSHQVTQMGQEVILRCVPISNHLYFYWYRQILGQKVEFLVSFYNNEISEKSEIFDDQFSVERPDGSNFTLKIRSTKLEDSAMYFCASSSDRGNQPQHFGDGTRLSIL.

This chain connects TRBV28 to TRBJ2-5; 8 nucleotides align to TRBD1. The CDR3 length is 14 residues. Trimming cost V 5 bases and J 5 bases; bases outside gene matches: 7. Germline CDR1 is MDHEN and CDR2 is SYDVKM. The CDR3 bases are TGTGCCAGCAGTGGAGACAGGGGACGCGAGACCCAGTACTTC. Translated: CASSGDRGRETQYF.